The 3 T cell receptor beta chains given below trace back to one sample, sequenced in a study of T cell repertoires in cytomegalovirus infection. TCRdb re-derived calls from the reads in MiXCR, one entry per CDR3 protein. The data show 110,000 or so distinct CDR3 sequences, with around 30% seen just once and approximately 41% held by the top ten. These receptors' antigens are unknown. This material consisted of CD8+ T cells from cultured PBMCs, taken from culture after CMV antigen stimulation. The receptors were sampled from a human donor in good health (CMV status not recorded). Some clones in this sample may be carry-over from other donors' samples.

The CDR3 DNA reads TGTGCCAGCAGCCGGATTGGCGGTGGAAACACCATATATTTT. Translating it yields CASSRIGGGNTIYF. The V call is TRBV4-2, the J call TRBJ1-3, with unresolved D. The CDR3 runs to 14 residues. CDR1 and CDR2 (germline): LGHNA, YNFKEQ. V lost 4 bases and J 3 bases, leaving 10 bases between the germline ends.

V is TRBV4-2 and J is TRBJ2-3; 8 bases fit TRBD1. CDR1 LGHNA and CDR2 YNFKEQ come from the germline V gene. Trimming removed 0 bases from V and 4 bases from J; junction bases left unmatched: 6. The length of the CDR3 is 16 residues. The CDR3 spells CASSQDKAGGPDTQYF. The CDR3, as DNA: TGTGCCAGCAGCCAAGATAAAGCAGGGGGCCCAGATACGCAGTATTTT.

This rearrangement joins TRBV5-6 to TRBJ1-4, with 9 bases matching TRBD1. Germline CDR1 and CDR2: SGHDT and YYEEEE. The CDR3 contains 16 residues. The V and J ends lost 4 bases and 5 bases, in that order; junction bases with no gene match: 9. CDR3 sequence reads: CASSPQPGQGNEKLFF. The CDR3, as DNA: TGTGCCAGCAGCCCGCAACCGGGACAGGGAAATGAAAAACTGTTTTTT.